This entry describes one T cell receptor beta chain. This specimen comes from a study of blood T cell repertoires in COVID-19. The method was immunoSEQ multiplex PCR; TCRdb's version includes in-frame clones alone and lacks a portion of them. The table includes 120,000 to 150,000 clones, 65% to 85% detected once. This CDR3 has 11 residues. Germline values: CDR1 DFQATT, CDR2 SNEGSKA (reference sequence). The V end was cut by 6 bases, the J end by 1 base, with 7 bases between. The TCR sequence derives from a man in his sixties with active or convalescent COVID-19. The chain joins TRBV20-1 to TRBJ2-7; weak D call: TRBD1 (6 bases). The specimen was peripheral blood. CDR3 amino acids: CSADRSYEQYF. For the CDR3, the DNA is TGCAGTGCCGACAGGTCCTACGAGCAGTACTTC.